This is a list of T cell receptor beta chains from one sample in a study of response to subunit inactivated influenza vaccine. TCRdb reanalysed the RT-PCR reads using MiXCR and keeps one entry per CDR3 protein. The sample records about 190,000 distinct CDR3 sequences, approximately 15% being singletons. The specimen comprised CD8+ T cells sorted from PBMCs, sampled around 5 days after vaccination. Receptor source: a man aged 50 to 60 who received an inactivated influenza vaccine. The CDR3 runs from the conserved cysteine through the conserved F or W. Each record gives: CDR3 protein, J gene, V gene.

cdr3_aa: CASSLIVGRARSYEQYF
j_call: TRBJ2-7
v_call: TRBV11-2

cdr3_aa: CASSFSGLDINEQFF
j_call: TRBJ2-1
v_call: TRBV11-1

cdr3_aa: CATSSLWRKLNEQFF
j_call: TRBJ2-1
v_call: TRBV15

cdr3_aa: CASSPPGLAGGKHEQYF
j_call: TRBJ2-7
v_call: TRBV11-2

cdr3_aa: CAWSVTLSGDSYEQYF
j_call: TRBJ2-7
v_call: TRBV30

cdr3_aa: CASSPNGTSGGWQETQYF
j_call: TRBJ2-5
v_call: TRBV11-1

cdr3_aa: CASTPPPWTSGRRGEQFF
j_call: TRBJ2-1
v_call: TRBV28

cdr3_aa: CATSGSGAGTQYF
j_call: TRBJ2-5
v_call: TRBV24-1

cdr3_aa: CASSPLAGETQYF
j_call: TRBJ2-5
v_call: TRBV12-3/TRBV12-4

cdr3_aa: CASSVAGYGSSYNEQFF
j_call: TRBJ2-1
v_call: TRBV9

cdr3_aa: CASSSPRQGTYNEQFF
j_call: TRBJ2-1
v_call: TRBV12-3/TRBV12-4

cdr3_aa: CASSSAGEIADTQYF
j_call: TRBJ2-3
v_call: TRBV7-9